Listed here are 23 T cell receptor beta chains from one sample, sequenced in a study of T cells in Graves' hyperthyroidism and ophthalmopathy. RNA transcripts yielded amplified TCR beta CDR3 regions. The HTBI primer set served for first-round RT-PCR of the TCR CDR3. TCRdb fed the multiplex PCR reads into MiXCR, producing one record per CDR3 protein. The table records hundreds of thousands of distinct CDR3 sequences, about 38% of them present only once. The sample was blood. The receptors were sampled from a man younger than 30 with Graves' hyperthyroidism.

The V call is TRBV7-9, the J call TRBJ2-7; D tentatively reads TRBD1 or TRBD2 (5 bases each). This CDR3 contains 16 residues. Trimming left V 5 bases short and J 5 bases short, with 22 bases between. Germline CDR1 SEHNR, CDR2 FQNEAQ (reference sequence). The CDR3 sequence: CASSPPAWGSFHEQYF. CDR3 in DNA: TGTGCCAGCAGCCCCCCAGCCTGGGGGAGTTTCCACGAGCAGTACTTC.

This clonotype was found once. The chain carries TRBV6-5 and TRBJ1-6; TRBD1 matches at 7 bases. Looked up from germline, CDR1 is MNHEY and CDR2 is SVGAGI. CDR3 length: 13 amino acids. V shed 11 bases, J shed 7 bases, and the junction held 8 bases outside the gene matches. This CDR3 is CARDRAANSPLHF. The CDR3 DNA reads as TGTGCCCGAGACAGGGCTGCGAATTCACCCCTCCACTTT.

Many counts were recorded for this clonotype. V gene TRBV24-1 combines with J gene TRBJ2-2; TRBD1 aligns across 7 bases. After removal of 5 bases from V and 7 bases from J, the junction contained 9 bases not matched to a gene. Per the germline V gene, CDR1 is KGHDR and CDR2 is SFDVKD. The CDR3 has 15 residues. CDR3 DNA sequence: TGTGCCACCAGTGTCGCGACAGGGATAGTCGGGGAGCTGTTTTTT. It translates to CATSVATGIVGELFF.

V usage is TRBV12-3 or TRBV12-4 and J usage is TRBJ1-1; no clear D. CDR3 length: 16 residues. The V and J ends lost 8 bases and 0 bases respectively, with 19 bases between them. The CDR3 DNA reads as TGTGCCAGCTCCGAGACGGTGATCCTTTTGAACACTGAAGCTTTCTTT. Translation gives CASSETVILLNTEAFF.

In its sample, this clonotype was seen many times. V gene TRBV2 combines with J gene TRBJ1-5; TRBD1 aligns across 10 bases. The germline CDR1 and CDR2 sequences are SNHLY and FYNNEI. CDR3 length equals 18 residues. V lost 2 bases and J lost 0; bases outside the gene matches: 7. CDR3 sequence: CASSERDRGLYSNQPQHF. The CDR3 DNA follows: TGTGCCAGCAGTGAAAGGGACAGGGGCCTTTATAGCAATCAGCCCCAGCATTTT.

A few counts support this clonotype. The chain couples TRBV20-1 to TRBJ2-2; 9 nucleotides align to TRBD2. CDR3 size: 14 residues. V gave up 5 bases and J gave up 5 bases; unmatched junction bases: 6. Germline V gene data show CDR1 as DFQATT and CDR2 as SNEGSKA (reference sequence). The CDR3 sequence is CSAVTSGTTGELFF. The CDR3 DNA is TGCAGTGCTGTGACTAGCGGTACGACCGGGGAGCTGTTTTTT.

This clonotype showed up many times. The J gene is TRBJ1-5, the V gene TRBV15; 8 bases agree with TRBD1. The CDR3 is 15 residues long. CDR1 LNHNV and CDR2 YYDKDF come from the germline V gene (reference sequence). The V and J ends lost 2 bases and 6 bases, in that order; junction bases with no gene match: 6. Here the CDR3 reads CATSRSWTGSQPQHF. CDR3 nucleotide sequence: TGTGCCACCAGCAGATCTTGGACAGGGAGTCAGCCCCAGCATTTT.

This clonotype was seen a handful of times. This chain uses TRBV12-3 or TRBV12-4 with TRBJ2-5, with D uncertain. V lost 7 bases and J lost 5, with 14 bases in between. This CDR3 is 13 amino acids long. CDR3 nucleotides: TGTGCCAGCACCTACTTTCGGAGTGAGACCCAGTACTTC. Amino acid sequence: CASTYFRSETQYF.

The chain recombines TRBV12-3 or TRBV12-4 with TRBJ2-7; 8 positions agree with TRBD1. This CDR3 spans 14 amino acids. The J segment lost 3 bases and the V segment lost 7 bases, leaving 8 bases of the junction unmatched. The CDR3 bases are TGTGCCAGCACCCTGACAGGGGTCAGCTACGAGCAGTACTTC. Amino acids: CASTLTGVSYEQYF.

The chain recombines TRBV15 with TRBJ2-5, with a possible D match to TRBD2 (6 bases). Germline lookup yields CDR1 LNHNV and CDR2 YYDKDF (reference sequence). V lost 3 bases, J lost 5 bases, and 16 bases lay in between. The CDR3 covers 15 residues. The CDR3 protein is CATSSRTLEGETQYF. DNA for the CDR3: TGTGCCACCAGCAGCAGGACCTTGGAGGGGGAGACCCAGTACTTC.

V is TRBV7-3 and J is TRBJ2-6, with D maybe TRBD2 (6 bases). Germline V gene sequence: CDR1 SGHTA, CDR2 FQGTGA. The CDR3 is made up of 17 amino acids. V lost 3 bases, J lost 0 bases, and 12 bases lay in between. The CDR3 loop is CASSLGGALSGANVLTF. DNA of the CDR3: TGTGCCAGCAGCTTGGGCGGGGCACTCTCTGGGGCCAACGTCCTGACTTTC.

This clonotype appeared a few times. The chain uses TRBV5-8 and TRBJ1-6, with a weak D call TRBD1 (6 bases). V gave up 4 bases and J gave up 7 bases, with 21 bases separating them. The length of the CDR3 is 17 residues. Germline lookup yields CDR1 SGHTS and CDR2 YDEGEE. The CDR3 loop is CASSILSDSDLNSPLHF. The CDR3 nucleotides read TGTGCCAGCAGCATTCTTTCGGACAGCGACCTCAATTCACCCCTCCACTTT.

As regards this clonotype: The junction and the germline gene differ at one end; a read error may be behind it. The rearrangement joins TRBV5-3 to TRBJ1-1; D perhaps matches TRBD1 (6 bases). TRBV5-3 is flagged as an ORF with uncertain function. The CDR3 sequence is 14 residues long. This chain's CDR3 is CASSLDQGSTEAFF. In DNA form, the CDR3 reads TGTGCCAGCAGCTTGGATCAGGGGTCCACTGAAGCTTTCTTT.

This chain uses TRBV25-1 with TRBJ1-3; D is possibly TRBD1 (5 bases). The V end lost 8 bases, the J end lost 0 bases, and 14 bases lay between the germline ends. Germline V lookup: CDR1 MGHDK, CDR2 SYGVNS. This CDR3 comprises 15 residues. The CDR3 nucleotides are TGTGCCAGCCGACACGGGGGGAGCTCTGGAAACACCATATATTTT. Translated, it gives CASRHGGSSGNTIYF.

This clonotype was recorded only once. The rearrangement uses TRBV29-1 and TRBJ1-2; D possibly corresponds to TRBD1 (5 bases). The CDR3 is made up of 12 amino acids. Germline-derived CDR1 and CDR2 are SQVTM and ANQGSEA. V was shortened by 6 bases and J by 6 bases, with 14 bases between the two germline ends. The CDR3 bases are TGCAGCGTGGGGACGGCGGGGGATGGCTACACCTTC. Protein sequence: CSVGTAGDGYTF.

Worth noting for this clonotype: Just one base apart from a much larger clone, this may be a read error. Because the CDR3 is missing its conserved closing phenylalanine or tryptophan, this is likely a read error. CDR3 nucleotides: TGTGCCACCTTACGAGGCTACACCCTC. Amino acid sequence: CATLRGYTL. This chain connects TRBV19 to TRBJ1-2; D is unclear. The germline V gene has CDR1 LNHDA and CDR2 SQIVND (reference sequence). The CDR3 length is 9 residues. The V end lost 10 bases, the J end lost 8 bases, and 8 bases lay between the germline ends.

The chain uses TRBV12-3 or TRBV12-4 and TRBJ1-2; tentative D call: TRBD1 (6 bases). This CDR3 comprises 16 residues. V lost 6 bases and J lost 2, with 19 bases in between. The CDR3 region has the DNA TGTGCCAGCAGCCCGGGCTGGTCGGGGGCGAACTATGGCTACACCTTC. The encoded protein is CASSPGWSGANYGYTF.

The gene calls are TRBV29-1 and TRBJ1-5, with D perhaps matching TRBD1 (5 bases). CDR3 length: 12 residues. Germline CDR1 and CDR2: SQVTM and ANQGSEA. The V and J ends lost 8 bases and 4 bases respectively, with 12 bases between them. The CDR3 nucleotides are TGCAGCTTAGCAGGGTATAATCAGCCCCAGCATTTT. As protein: CSLAGYNQPQHF.

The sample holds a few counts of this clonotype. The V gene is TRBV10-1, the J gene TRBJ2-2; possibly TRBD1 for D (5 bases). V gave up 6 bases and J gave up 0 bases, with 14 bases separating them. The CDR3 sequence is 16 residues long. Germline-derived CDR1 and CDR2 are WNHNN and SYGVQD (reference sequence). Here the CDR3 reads CASSARQNANTGELFF. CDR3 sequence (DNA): TGCGCCAGCAGCGCTAGACAGAACGCGAACACCGGGGAGCTGTTTTTT.

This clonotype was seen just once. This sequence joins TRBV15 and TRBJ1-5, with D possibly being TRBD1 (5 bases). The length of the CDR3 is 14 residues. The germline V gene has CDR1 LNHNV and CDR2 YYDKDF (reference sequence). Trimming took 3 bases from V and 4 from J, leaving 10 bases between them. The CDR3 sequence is CATSSFGGNQPQHF. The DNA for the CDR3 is TGTGCCACCAGCAGTTTTGGGGGGAATCAGCCCCAGCATTTT.

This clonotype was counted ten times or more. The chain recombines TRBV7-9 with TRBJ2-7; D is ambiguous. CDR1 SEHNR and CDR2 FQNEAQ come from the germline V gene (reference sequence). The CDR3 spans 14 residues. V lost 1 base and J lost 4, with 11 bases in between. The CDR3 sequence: CASSLVTHSYEQYF. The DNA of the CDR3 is TGTGCCAGCAGCTTAGTAACGCACTCTTACGAGCAGTACTTC.

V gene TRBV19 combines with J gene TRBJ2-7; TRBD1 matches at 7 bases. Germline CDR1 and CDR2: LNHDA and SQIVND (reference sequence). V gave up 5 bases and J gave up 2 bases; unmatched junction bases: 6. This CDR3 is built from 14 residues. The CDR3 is CASSATGTTYEQYF. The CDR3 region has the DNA TGTGCCAGTAGTGCGACAGGGACGACCTACGAGCAGTACTTC.

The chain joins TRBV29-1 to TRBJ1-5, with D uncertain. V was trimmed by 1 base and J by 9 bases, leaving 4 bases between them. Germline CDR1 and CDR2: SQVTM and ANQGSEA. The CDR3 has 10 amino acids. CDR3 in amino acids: CSVEGWPQHF. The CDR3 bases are TGCAGCGTTGAAGGCTGGCCCCAGCATTTT.